The clone carrying this T cell receptor (beta chain) was seen repeatedly, ten times or more. Looked up from germline, CDR1 is SEHNR and CDR2 is FQNEAQ (reference sequence). The CDR3 spans 15 residues. V was shortened by 5 bases and J by 0 bases, with 13 bases between the two germline ends. This record belongs to a study of early T cells in non-severe SARS-CoV-2 infection. One entry per CDR3 protein results from TCRdb running MiXCR on the 5' RACE reads. The sample consists of 25,000 to 30,000 distinct CDR3 sequences, 5.5% to 7.5% of them appearing once. The clonotype was recovered from an adult who was a healthcare worker with PCR-confirmed SARS-CoV-2 infection or an uninfected control (not recorded which). The specimen comprised whole blood, sampled at baseline. This rearrangement joins TRBV7-9 to TRBJ2-5; D may be TRBD1 (6 bases). CDR3 region: CASSPGQMYQETQYF. The CDR3 DNA is TGTGCCAGCAGCCCGGGACAAATGTACCAAGAGACCCAGTACTTC.